The present TCR beta chain was sequenced within a study of identical twins. Study-wide points: High-abundance cord blood beta clonotypes had fewer insertions; memory repertoires showed none. Low generation-probability sequences were in excess among twin-shared out-of-frame alpha sequences. Monozygotic twins shared more out-of-frame TCR alpha than recombination models predicted.

The CDR3 has 14 amino acids. Germline values: CDR1 MNHEY, CDR2 SMNVEV (reference sequence). TCRdb itself ran the 5' RACE reads through MiXCR, one entry per CDR3 protein. The sample shows hundreds of thousands of distinct CDR3 sequences, about 12% of them seen only once. To note about this clonotype: No antigen is known for it. Just one base apart from a much larger clone, this may be a read error.

These same records also appear under a second study, on yellow fever vaccine responses in identical twins. That investigation notes: Vaccine-induced T cell responses in twins were reportedly observed to appear partly convergent, partly personalized.

The material sequenced was CD8+ T cells sorted from blood. This chain uses TRBV27 with TRBJ2-4, with D perhaps matching TRBD1 (5 bases). The receptor was derived from a woman younger than 30 in good health. CDR3 protein: CASSADSAKNIQCF. The CDR3 DNA reads TGTGCCAGCAGTGCCGACAGTGCCAAAAACATTCAGTGCTTC.